The rows below give T cell receptor beta chains drawn from one sample of a study of blood T cell repertoires in COVID-19. Clones were sequenced by immunoSEQ multiplex PCR, and TCRdb holds only the in-frame ones, with some missing. Of about 440,000 clones in the sample, around 88% were seen once. The sequencing sample was made of peripheral blood. These receptors came from a woman between 50 and 59 years old with COVID-19, enrolled during active disease. Each CDR3 is given with its conserved first and last residue. D genes are given only for firm matches. Where a row states a size, it is once, few, many or the class of an expanded clone; other rows omit it.

>15|TRBJ2-1|.|.|TRBV6-5
TGTGCCAGCAGCCAGGTGGATGGAACCTACAATGAGCAGTTCTTC
CASSQVDGTYNEQFF
>15|TRBJ2-7|TRBD1|once|TRBV2
TGTGCCAGCAGCTGGACAGGGGCCTTGACCTACGAGCAGTACTTC
CASSWTGALTYEQYF
>13|TRBJ2-1|.|.|TRBV24-1
TGTGCCACCGCTGGGACTCCCGGGCATGAGCAGTTCTTC
CATAGTPGHEQFF
>14|TRBJ2-7|TRBD1|few|TRBV6-5
TGTGCCAGCAGAACGGGACAGGAGACTGGGGAGCAGTACTTC
CASRTGQETGEQYF
>13|TRBJ2-4|.|.|TRBV6-2/TRBV6-3
TGTGCCAGCAGTCCCGCCGCGGCGGCGGTTCAGTACTTC
CASSPAAAAVQYF
>12|TRBJ2-5|.|once|TRBV30
TGTGCCTGGAGGGACAGTGGCGAGACCCAGTACTTC
CAWRDSGETQYF
>15|TRBJ2-2|.|.|TRBV19
TGTGCCAGTACCGACTCCAGGAGGGGAACCGGGGAGCTGTTTTTT
CASTDSRRGTGELFF
>13|TRBJ1-1|.|.|TRBV6-1
TGTGCCAGCAGTGAAGTGGGGGGCACTGAAGCTTTCTTT
CASSEVGGTEAFF
>15|TRBJ2-7|.|.|TRBV4-2
TGTGCCAGCAGCCAAGGTAGGGGGACCTCCTACGAGCAGTACTTC
CASSQGRGTSYEQYF
>15|TRBJ1-2|.|.|TRBV4-1
TGCGCCAGCAGCCAAGTGGATGCAGGGTCCTATGGCTACACCTTC
CASSQVDAGSYGYTF
>15|TRBJ2-2|TRBD1|.|TRBV2
TGTGCCAGCAGGCCCGACAGGGGGACGACCGGGGAGCTGTTTTTT
CASRPDRGTTGELFF
>15|TRBJ2-1|.|.|TRBV25-1
TGTGCCAGCAGTGAATCAGGGGAGTCCTACAATGAGCAGTTCTTC
CASSESGESYNEQFF
>12|TRBJ1-5|.|.|TRBV19
TGTGCCGCCAGCGATTTCAATCAGCCCCAGCATTTT
CAASDFNQPQHF
>13|TRBJ2-3|TRBD2|.|TRBV24-1
TGTGCCACCAGAGGTGGGGGGGCAGATACGCAGTATTTT
CATRGGGADTQYF
>13|TRBJ2-5|.|.|TRBV7-6
TGTGCCAGCAGCCCCCAGGGAGGAGAGACCCAGTACTTC
CASSPQGGETQYF
>12|TRBJ2-3|.|once|TRBV11-2
TGTGCCAGCAGCCTAGACCAAGATACGCAGTATTTT
CASSLDQDTQYF
>13|TRBJ1-2|.|.|TRBV9
TGTGCCAGCAGCGTAGGTTCGGGGGATGGCTACACCTTC
CASSVGSGDGYTF
>15|TRBJ1-2|.|.|TRBV6-5
TGTGCCAGCGACCGGGTCCTGGATACTAACTATGGCTACACCTTC
CASDRVLDTNYGYTF
>16|TRBJ2-7|.|.|TRBV3-1/TRBV3-2
TGTGCCAGCAGCCCCTTCGGCGGGCAGGAAGCCTACGAGCAGTACTTC
CASSPFGGQEAYEQYF
>15|TRBJ2-3|TRBD2|.|TRBV30
TGTGCCTGGAGTGCAGCTAGCGGGTCTCCAGATACGCAGTATTTT
CAWSAASGSPDTQYF
>20|TRBJ1-2|TRBD1|.|TRBV9
TGTGCCAGCAGCGTAGAGGAGGGGCTTTGGGGACAGGGGGCGATGGATGGCTACACCTTC
CASSVEEGLWGQGAMDGYTF
>15|TRBJ2-5|.|.|TRBV7-2
TGTGCCAGCAGCACCAACAGCCGGCCCACGGAGACCCAGTACTTC
CASSTNSRPTETQYF
>13|TRBJ1-1|.|.|TRBV29-1
TGCAGCGTTGAACAGGTCAGCAACACTGAAGCTTTCTTT
CSVEQVSNTEAFF
>13|TRBJ2-7|.|.|TRBV30
TGTGCCTGGAGTCCGACTGTAGTCTACGAGCAGTACTTC
CAWSPTVVYEQYF
>15|TRBJ2-3|TRBD1|.|TRBV24-1
TGTGCCACCAGTGACCGAGGACAGGGGGCAGATACGCAGTATTTT
CATSDRGQGADTQYF
>14|TRBJ1-4|TRBD1|once|TRBV30
TGTGCCTGGAGTTGGGGACAGGGGAATGAAAAACTGTTTTTT
CAWSWGQGNEKLFF
>16|TRBJ2-1|TRBD2|.|TRBV9
TGTGCCAGCAGCGTAGAGCTGAGCGGGGGGTACAATGAGCAGTTCTTC
CASSVELSGGYNEQFF
>16|TRBJ2-2|TRBD1|.|TRBV7-9
TGTGCCAGCAGCTATATGACAGGGGGCGCTTTCGGGGAGCTGTTTTTT
CASSYMTGGAFGELFF
>15|TRBJ2-2|TRBD1|.|TRBV5-1
TGCGCCAGCAGCTTGAGGTCAGCGACAGGGGGGGAGCTGTTTTTT
CASSLRSATGGELFF